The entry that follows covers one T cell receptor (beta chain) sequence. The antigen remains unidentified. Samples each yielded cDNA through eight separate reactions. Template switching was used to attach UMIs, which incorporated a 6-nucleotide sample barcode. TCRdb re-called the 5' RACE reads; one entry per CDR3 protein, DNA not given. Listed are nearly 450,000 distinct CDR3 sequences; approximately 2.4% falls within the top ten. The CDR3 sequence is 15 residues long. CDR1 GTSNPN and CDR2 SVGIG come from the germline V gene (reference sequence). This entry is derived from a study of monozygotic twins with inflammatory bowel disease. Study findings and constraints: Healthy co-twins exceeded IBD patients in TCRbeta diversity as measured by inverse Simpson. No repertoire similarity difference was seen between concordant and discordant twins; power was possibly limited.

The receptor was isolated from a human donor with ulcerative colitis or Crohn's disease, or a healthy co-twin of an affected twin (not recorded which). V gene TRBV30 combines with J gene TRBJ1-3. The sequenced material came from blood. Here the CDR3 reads CAWSVGVSSGNTIYF.